This TCR beta chain comes out of a study of CD8 T cells in ankylosing spondylitis. General study findings and limits: Blood from ankylosing spondylitis patients appeared to carry a characteristic roughly 8-variant TCR beta motif. Matched ankylosing spondylitis synovial fluid reportedly showed significant enrichment of disease-linked clones. Disease-linked clones bore a CD8+ phenotype, appearing relatively rarely in peripheral blood.

Germline CDR1 MNHEY, CDR2 SVGEGT. Trimming shortened V by 2 bases and J by 1 base, and 14 bases separated the two germline ends. This CDR3 contains 17 residues. The authors made TCR beta libraries by quantitative 5'-RACE with molecular barcodes. MiXCR was run by TCRdb on the 5' RACE reads, yielding one entry per CDR3 protein. The repertoire holds more than 300,000 distinct CDR3 sequences, with roughly 8% as singletons. A few counts support this clonotype. Its antigen is not known. The chain combines TRBV6-2 or TRBV6-3 with TRBJ2-2; unclear D gene. This clonotype originated in a male donor with ankylosing spondylitis. The source material was blood, either unsorted or a sorted T cell fraction (not recorded which). The CDR3 sequence is CASSYTSLFLNTGELFF. The CDR3 nucleotides read TGTGCCAGCAGTTACACGTCTTTATTTTTGAACACCGGGGAGCTGTTTTTT.